One sample yielded the 17 T cell receptor beta chains listed below, sequenced in a study of blood T cell repertoires in COVID-19. Repertoires were generated with immunoSEQ multiplex PCR, while TCRdb's copy carries only in-frame clones and drops some. The table lists tens of thousands of clones, 80% to 90% of them singletons. The sample consisted of peripheral blood. Every receptor here comes from an elderly woman with active or convalescent COVID-19.

The chain uses TRBV18 and TRBJ1-3; tentative D call: TRBD1 (5 bases). Trimming cost V 5 bases and J 0 bases, with 11 bases left between them. This CDR3 has 15 amino acids. Per germline, CDR1 KGHSH and CDR2 LQKENI. The CDR3 region is CASSDSQSSGNTIYF. The CDR3, as DNA: TGTGCCAGCTCAGACAGCCAAAGCTCTGGAAACACCATATATTTT.

The chain has TRBV5-1 and TRBJ2-7; tentative D call: TRBD2 (6 bases). In germline, CDR1 is SGHRS, CDR2 YFSETQ. The CDR3 length is 16 residues. V shed 0 bases and J shed 7 bases, with 20 bases lying between them. In DNA, the CDR3 is TGCGCCAGCAGCTTGGGGGAGGCACCCACTAGGGCTGAGCAGTACTTC. Its translation: CASSLGEAPTRAEQYF.

The chain is built from TRBV5-6 and TRBJ1-2; TRBD1 might be the D (6 bases). This CDR3 contains 12 residues. Germline CDR1 is SGHDT and CDR2 is YYEEEE. Trimming removed 1 base from V and 8 bases from J, with 9 bases in between. The CDR3 spells CASSLTRGGYTF. The CDR3 DNA sequence: TGTGCCAGCAGCTTGACCAGGGGAGGCTACACCTTC.

CDR3 sequence (DNA): TGTGCCAGCAGCGCGGCCAGGGGCAACACTGAAGCTTTCTTT. As protein: CASSAARGNTEAFF. The chain joins TRBV11-3 to TRBJ1-1; TRBD1 might be the D (6 bases). The germline V gene encodes CDR1 SGHNT and CDR2 YENEEA. This CDR3 contains 14 residues. With 5 bases removed from V and 2 bases from J, the gap between germline ends came to 12 bases.

This clone was picked up a small number of times. The chain combines TRBV4-2 with TRBJ2-3, with 14 bases matching TRBD2. The germline gives CDR1 LGHNA, CDR2 YNFKEQ. The V gene end was trimmed by 1 base and the J gene end by 7 bases; junction bases not matched to a gene: 13. This CDR3 is built from 19 residues. The DNA for the CDR3 is TGTGCCAGCAGCCAAGTATTTACCCGGACTAGCGGGAGGAAGTATACGCAGTATTTT. It codes for CASSQVFTRTSGRKYTQYF.

The rearrangement links TRBV6-1 to TRBJ1-3; D not resolved. CDR1 and CDR2 from the germline V gene are MNHNS and SASEGT. The ends were cut back, 2 bases at V and 10 bases at J, with 18 bases in the middle. The CDR3 is 15 amino acids. The CDR3 DNA reads TGTGCCAGCAGTGAATTGGGCAGTGTCTCTCTTACCATATATTTT. The encoded protein is CASSELGSVSLTIYF.

This chain joins TRBV29-1 and TRBJ1-5; weak D call: TRBD1 (6 bases). Germline CDR1 is SQVTM and CDR2 is ANQGSEA. V was cut by 8 bases and J by 7 bases, with 18 bases left in between. The CDR3 length is 13 residues. As DNA, the CDR3 is TGCAGCATCCTCACGACAGGTCCCCAGCCCCAGCATTTT. Its protein is CSILTTGPQPQHF.

The chain is built from TRBV28 and TRBJ1-4; possibly TRBD1 for D (6 bases). Per the germline V gene, CDR1 is MDHEN and CDR2 is SYDVKM. Trimming pared 3 bases from V and 5 bases from J, leaving 10 bases between. The CDR3 contains 14 residues. The CDR3 spells CASSLIQGNEKLFF. CDR3 nucleotide sequence: TGTGCCAGCAGTTTGATCCAGGGGAATGAAAAACTGTTTTTT.

The chain couples TRBV11-2 to TRBJ2-1, with 11 bases identical to TRBD2. CDR1 and CDR2 from the germline V gene are SGHAT and FQNNGV. The length of the CDR3 is 17 residues. The trim removed 5 bases at V and 10 bases at J, leaving 16 bases unmatched. CDR3 in DNA: TGTGCCAGCAGCGAATTTAGACTAGCGGGAATAAATAGGGAGCAGTTCTTC. The encoded protein is CASSEFRLAGINREQFF.

The chain combines TRBV30 with TRBJ1-2; TRBD1 matches at 8 bases. In germline, CDR1 is GTSNPN, CDR2 SVGIG (reference sequence). CDR3 size: 13 residues. Trimming at V came to 2 bases and at J to 5 bases, leaving 4 bases not matched to a gene. The CDR3 spells CAWSKDREYGYTF. For the CDR3, the DNA is TGTGCCTGGAGTAAGGACAGGGAATATGGCTACACCTTC.

The CDR3 bases are TGCAGTGCTAGTACGGACAGAGAGCAGTTCTTC. This translates into CSASTDREQFF. The chain links TRBV20-1 to TRBJ2-1, with D tentatively TRBD1 (6 bases). The CDR3 sequence is 11 residues long. Trimming removed 3 bases at V and 10 bases at J, with 10 bases between. Germline V lookup: CDR1 DFQATT, CDR2 SNEGSKA (reference sequence).

This clone has only a few counts. The CDR3 DNA follows: TGTGCCAGCAGCGTGTCAGGGGCAGCGGGAAACACCATATATTTT. It specifies CASSVSGAAGNTIYF. The rearrangement joins TRBV9 to TRBJ1-3; possibly TRBD1 for D (6 bases). The germline gives CDR1 SGDLS, CDR2 YYNGEE. This CDR3 is 15 amino acids long. V shed 2 bases and J shed 4 bases, with 13 bases lying between them. Variable domain in full (rest from reference TRBV9 and TRBJ1-3): DSGVTQTPKHLITATGQRVTLRCSPRSGDLSVYWYQQSLDQGLQFLIQYYNGEERAKGNILERFSAQQFPDLHSELNLSSLELGDSALYFCASSVSGAAGNTIYFGEGSWLTVV.

V and J are TRBV29-1 and TRBJ2-1, with 9 bases that match TRBD1. Germline V gene lookup returns CDR1 SQVTM and CDR2 ANQGSEA. This CDR3 comprises 15 residues. V was clipped by 5 bases and J by 5 bases; unmatched bases: 10. The CDR3 region is CSVSSGTGIHNEQFF. As DNA, the CDR3 is TGCAGCGTTTCTTCCGGGACAGGGATCCACAATGAGCAGTTCTTC.

The chain has TRBV6-5 and TRBJ1-5, with D possibly matching TRBD1 (6 bases). With 7 bases removed from V and 5 bases from J, the gap between germline ends came to 9 bases. Germline CDR1 reads MNHEY; CDR2 reads SVGAGI. This CDR3 is built from 12 residues. Here the CDR3 DNA reads TGTGCCAGCAACAGGGCGGATCAGCCCCAGCATTTT. It encodes CASNRADQPQHF.

The chain links TRBV5-1 to TRBJ1-4, with TRBD1 matching over 9 bases. CDR1 is SGHRS and CDR2 is YFSETQ in the germline V gene. CDR3 length: 15 amino acids. V trimming: 0 bases; J trimming: 9 bases; junction bases outside the gene matches: 6. CDR3 nucleotide sequence: TGCGCCAGCAGCTTGGCCGCAGGACAGGGGCAAAAACTGTTTTTT. Translated, it gives CASSLAAGQGQKLFF.

The chain recombines TRBV5-4 with TRBJ2-7; 13 positions match TRBD2. This CDR3 is 14 amino acids long. The germline V gene has CDR1 SGHNT and CDR2 YYREEE (reference sequence). J lost 4 bases, V lost 4 bases, and 2 bases had no gene match. CDR3 in DNA: TGTGCCAGCAGCCCGGGACTAGCGGGATACGAGCAGTACTTC. This gives the protein CASSPGLAGYEQYF.

CDR3 DNA: TGCAGCGTTGAAGTGCGGTTACTAGCGGAGGGGGGCAATGAGCAGTTCTTC. Protein: CSVEVRLLAEGGNEQFF. The chain couples TRBV29-1 to TRBJ2-1; 8 bases are a match to TRBD2. V lost 1 base to trimming and J lost 6 bases; unmatched junction nucleotides: 14. The CDR3 sequence is 17 residues long. Germline CDR1 SQVTM, CDR2 ANQGSEA.